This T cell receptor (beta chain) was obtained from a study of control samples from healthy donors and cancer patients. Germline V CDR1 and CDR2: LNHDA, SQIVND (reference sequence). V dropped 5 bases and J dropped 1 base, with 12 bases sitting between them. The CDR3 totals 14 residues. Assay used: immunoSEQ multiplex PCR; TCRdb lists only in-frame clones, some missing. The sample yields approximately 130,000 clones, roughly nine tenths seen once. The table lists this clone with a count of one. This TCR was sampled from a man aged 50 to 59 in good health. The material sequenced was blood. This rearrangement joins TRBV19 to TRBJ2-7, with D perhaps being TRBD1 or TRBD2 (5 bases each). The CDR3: CASSPGPTSYEQYF. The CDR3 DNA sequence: TGTGCCAGTAGTCCGGGACCGACATCCTACGAGCAGTACTTC.